This is a list of T cell receptor beta chains from one sample in a study of T-cell reconstitution after alpha-beta-depleted transplantation in children. TCRdb independently ran MiXCR on the PCR reads; one entry per CDR3 protein. The sample records over 300,000 distinct CDR3 sequences, over 9% being singletons. The sample consisted of PBMCs from the stem cell graft donor, taken from the stem cell graft. Source of these receptors: a human donor who donated a stem cell graft to a child with acute lymphoblastic leukemia. Each CDR3 is given without its conserved first and last residue. The order of the fields is D gene, V gene, J gene, CDR3 protein. D genes are given only for firm matches.

D gene: -
V gene: TRBV7-8
J gene: TRBJ1-2
CDR3 protein: ASSSRAPDSHGYT

D gene: -
V gene: TRBV27
J gene: TRBJ2-2
CDR3 protein: ASSFSSTGELF

D gene: TRBD2
V gene: TRBV6-7
J gene: TRBJ2-2
CDR3 protein: ASSQKREAPNTGQLF

D gene: -
V gene: TRBV2
J gene: TRBJ1-5
CDR3 protein: ASSVGSPQPQH

D gene: -
V gene: TRBV27
J gene: TRBJ2-7
CDR3 protein: ASSPTGDYEQY

D gene: -
V gene: TRBV4-3
J gene: TRBJ1-2
CDR3 protein: ASSPRGARFSGYT

D gene: TRBD2
V gene: TRBV27
J gene: TRBJ2-7
CDR3 protein: ASSPRLADEQY

D gene: -
V gene: TRBV27
J gene: TRBJ1-2
CDR3 protein: ASSSGRLNEGYT

D gene: TRBD1
V gene: TRBV5-1
J gene: TRBJ2-1
CDR3 protein: ASSSAGQAYNEQF

D gene: -
V gene: TRBV2
J gene: TRBJ1-2
CDR3 protein: ASRRGPQGGYT

D gene: -
V gene: TRBV5-1
J gene: TRBJ2-2
CDR3 protein: ASSARAPETGELF

D gene: -
V gene: TRBV19
J gene: TRBJ2-7
CDR3 protein: ASSPVGRHADEQY

D gene: -
V gene: TRBV6-1
J gene: TRBJ2-7
CDR3 protein: ASRGAGVVGEQY

D gene: -
V gene: TRBV28
J gene: TRBJ1-2
CDR3 protein: ASSLPSWGAGGYT

D gene: -
V gene: TRBV28
J gene: TRBJ2-7
CDR3 protein: ASSAGRQSYEQY

D gene: -
V gene: TRBV11-2
J gene: TRBJ2-2
CDR3 protein: ASSLDLGGRELF

D gene: TRBD1
V gene: TRBV19
J gene: TRBJ2-7
CDR3 protein: ASSLRQGTDEQY

D gene: -
V gene: TRBV27
J gene: TRBJ2-7
CDR3 protein: ASSLLGRRYEQY

D gene: TRBD1
V gene: TRBV18
J gene: TRBJ1-2
CDR3 protein: ASSRETGNQGYT

D gene: -
V gene: TRBV27
J gene: TRBJ2-2
CDR3 protein: ASSPADSTGELF

D gene: TRBD2
V gene: TRBV19
J gene: TRBJ2-7
CDR3 protein: ASSILAGSHEQY

D gene: -
V gene: TRBV7-2
J gene: TRBJ2-1
CDR3 protein: AGRRSSGNEQF

D gene: -
V gene: TRBV25-1
J gene: TRBJ1-2
CDR3 protein: ASRDSAYGYT

D gene: -
V gene: TRBV7-2
J gene: TRBJ1-1
CDR3 protein: ASSFAGIQAAF

D gene: -
V gene: TRBV5-4
J gene: TRBJ2-1
CDR3 protein: ASSRDPYNEQF

D gene: TRBD1
V gene: TRBV5-6
J gene: TRBJ1-4
CDR3 protein: ASSLGQGASLHEKLF

D gene: TRBD1
V gene: TRBV20-1
J gene: TRBJ2-7
CDR3 protein: SARDRSAGGGEQY

D gene: -
V gene: TRBV10-2
J gene: TRBJ2-7
CDR3 protein: ASSDHRQAQPSYEQY

D gene: -
V gene: TRBV5-1
J gene: TRBJ2-3
CDR3 protein: ASSYIGESTDTQY

D gene: TRBD1
V gene: TRBV20-1
J gene: TRBJ1-3
CDR3 protein: SAPGGNGNTIY

D gene: -
V gene: TRBV12-3/TRBV12-4
J gene: TRBJ1-5
CDR3 protein: ASSRGGGNNQPQH

D gene: TRBD1
V gene: TRBV7-8
J gene: TRBJ1-5
CDR3 protein: ASSLAGTGPNQPQH

D gene: -
V gene: TRBV12-3/TRBV12-4
J gene: TRBJ1-2
CDR3 protein: ASSLDGSANYGYT

D gene: -
V gene: TRBV12-3/TRBV12-4
J gene: TRBJ2-2
CDR3 protein: ASRPRGTGELF

D gene: -
V gene: TRBV27
J gene: TRBJ1-2
CDR3 protein: ASSTTGQGLYGYT